These T cell receptor beta chains were read from a single sample in a study of blood T cell repertoires in COVID-19. The assay was immunoSEQ multiplex PCR, and TCRdb's table has in-frame clones only and misses some. The sample lists approximately 120,000 clones, about 70% occurring once. The sample comprised peripheral blood. Receptors were obtained from a man between 60 and 70 years old with acute or convalescent COVID-19. Both conserved end residues are part of each CDR3. Each record gives: V gene, D gene, clone size, J gene, CDR3 DNA, CDR3 protein. A D gene is named only where the DNA matches it firmly. Clone size is shown for a subset of rows, as once, few, many or a class of expanded clone.

TRBV28	NA	NA	TRBJ2-7	TGTGCCAGCAGTCTAACCTACGAGCAGTACTTC	CASSLTYEQYF
TRBV5-6	NA	NA	TRBJ2-7	TGTGCCAGCAGCGGGGGGTTGGGCGAGCAGTACTTC	CASSGGLGEQYF
TRBV2	NA	NA	TRBJ1-2	TGTGCCAGCAGCCCAGGGGTAGGGACTGGCTACACCTTC	CASSPGVGTGYTF
TRBV5-1	TRBD2	NA	TRBJ2-7	TGCGCCAGCAGCTTGGGGGGACTAGGCGGGTACGAGCAGTACTTC	CASSLGGLGGYEQYF
TRBV5-1	NA	NA	TRBJ2-2	TGCGCCAGCAGCTCGTACAGGGAAATCGGGGAGCTGTTTTTT	CASSSYREIGELFF
TRBV6-6	NA	NA	TRBJ1-2	TGTGCCAGCAGCCGGTCGGGGGGCATCTATGGCTACACCTTC	CASSRSGGIYGYTF
TRBV3-1/TRBV3-2	TRBD1	NA	TRBJ2-4	TGTGCCAGCAGCCGCGGACAGGGACTGTTGGACATTCAGTACTTC	CASSRGQGLLDIQYF
TRBV6-1	NA	NA	TRBJ2-7	TGTGCCAGCAGTGAAGCGGGTTGGGCAGGGGCCTACGAGCAGTACTTC	CASSEAGWAGAYEQYF
TRBV9	TRBD1	few	TRBJ1-4	TGTGCCAGCAGCGCTACGGGACAGAGAAATGAAAAACTGTTTTTT	CASSATGQRNEKLFF
TRBV25-1	NA	NA	TRBJ2-1	TGTGCCAGCAGACCCCAGGGGGGTGTCTCCTACAATGAGCAGTTCTTC	CASRPQGGVSYNEQFF
TRBV15	NA	NA	TRBJ2-3	TGTGCCACCAGCAGAGACCCCTTCGGGTCTAGCACAGATACGCAGTATTTT	CATSRDPFGSSTDTQYF
TRBV27	NA	NA	TRBJ1-1	TGTGCCACCCAACACCGACAAGCTATGAACACTGAAGCTTTCTTT	CATQHRQAMNTEAFF
TRBV28	TRBD1	many	TRBJ1-2	TGTGCCAGCAGCCTCGTTACAGGGGGTCCTGGCTACACCTTC	CASSLVTGGPGYTF
TRBV7-3	TRBD1	NA	TRBJ2-3	TGTGCCAGCAGCTTAGGGGACAGCAATACGCAGTATTTT	CASSLGDSNTQYF
TRBV2	TRBD1	NA	TRBJ2-7	TGTGCCAGCCGCGGGACAGGGTACTACGAGCAGTACTTC	CASRGTGYYEQYF
TRBV3-1/TRBV3-2	NA	NA	TRBJ2-7	TGTGCCAGCAGGTACCGGGACACTTACGAGCAGTACTTC	CASRYRDTYEQYF
TRBV5-6	TRBD1	NA	TRBJ1-6	TGTGCCAGCAGCGCGGGACAGGGGAATTCACCCCTCCACTTT	CASSAGQGNSPLHF